The entry below describes one T cell receptor beta chain. Its antigen is unidentified. The table came from immunoSEQ multiplex PCR; TCRdb's copy has only in-frame clones and leaves some out. This repertoire shows around 92,000 clones, less than 90% found once; its top ten account for approximately 5.4%. Stated time point: after dendritic cell vaccination, including at tumor progression/relapse. The CDR3 spans 18 residues. Germline CDR1 and CDR2: MDHEN and SYDVKM. With V trimmed by 7 bases and J by 2 bases, 6 bases remained unmatched. The data were taken from a study of glioma-infiltrating T cells after dendritic cell vaccination. As for the study in general: Glioblastoma patients came from Phase I and II dendritic cell vaccination trials. Monocyte-derived dendritic cells, cultured approximately 7 days with IL-4 and GM-CSF, were pulsed with autologous tumor lysate. Treatment, given 2003 to 2012, was autologous tumor lysate-pulsed dendritic cell vaccination.

General study results and limits: Complete blood and tumor specimen sets were limited to few patients.

The clonotype was recovered from a human donor with glioblastoma. The sequences come from blood, collected after dendritic cell vaccination. The chain carries TRBV28 and TRBJ2-6; 15 bases agree with TRBD2. CDR3: CASKGLAGGGTGANVLTF. CDR3 nucleotide sequence: TGTGCCAGCAAGGGACTAGCGGGAGGCGGTACTGGGGCCAACGTCCTGACTTTC.